These 15 T cell receptor beta chains share one sample of origin, sequenced in a study of memory CD4+ T cells and cytomegalovirus serostatus. The sort gate was single viable CD3+CD4+CD8-CD45RO+ cells for memory CD4+ T cells. Clones were read by immunoSEQ multiplex PCR, and TCRdb kept only the in-frame ones, dropping some. The sample gives about 59,000 clones, roughly 81% of which show up once; 0.8% to 1.2% is in the top ten. The specimen was memory CD4+ T cells from blood. The receptors come from an adult in good health and CMV-seronegative.

The rearrangement joins TRBV28 to TRBJ2-7; D is unclear. V lost 10 bases and J 7 bases, leaving 20 bases between the germline ends. The CDR3 length is 13 residues. CDR1 and CDR2 from the germline V gene are MDHEN and SYDVKM. The CDR3 loop is CATSWASLGEQYF. As DNA, the CDR3 is TGTGCCACTTCATGGGCATCTCTGGGAGAGCAGTACTTC.

The V gene is TRBV6-6, the J gene TRBJ2-1; 15 bases fit TRBD2. This CDR3 has 15 residues. The germline V gene has CDR1 MNHNY and CDR2 SVGAGI (reference sequence). V lost 5 bases, J lost 7 bases, and 3 bases stayed unmatched. CDR3 protein: CASSVGTSGGNEQFF. The CDR3 DNA follows: TGTGCCAGCAGTGTGGGGACTAGCGGGGGGAATGAGCAGTTCTTC.

In this sample, this clone turned up a few times. The chain is built from TRBV30 and TRBJ1-2; 8 positions match TRBD1. J gave up 8 bases and V 4 bases, and 12 bases lay outside the gene matches. The CDR3 loop spans 14 amino acids. Germline-derived CDR1 and CDR2 are GTSNPN and SVGIG (reference sequence). The CDR3 coding sequence is TGTGCCTGGACCCCAGGGGGCGGTTCAAAAGGCTACACCTTC. This encodes CAWTPGGGSKGYTF.

CDR3 bases: TGCAGCGTCGGGACAGGCCTCTCTGGGGCCAACGTCCTGACTTTC. It specifies CSVGTGLSGANVLTF. V and J are TRBV29-1 and TRBJ2-6; 8 bases map to TRBD1. The trim removed 6 bases at V and 0 bases at J, leaving 4 bases unmatched. Germline loops: CDR1 SQVTM, CDR2 ANQGSEA. This CDR3 is built from 15 residues.

The V call is TRBV28, the J call TRBJ1-5, with 8 bases matching TRBD1. The germline gives CDR1 MDHEN, CDR2 SYDVKM. The CDR3 consists of 15 residues. V trimming: 3 bases; J trimming: 6 bases; junction bases outside the gene matches: 7. CDR3 protein: CASSLFRGRGQPQHF. In nucleotides, the CDR3 is TGTGCCAGCAGTTTGTTCAGGGGGCGCGGTCAGCCCCAGCATTTT. Complete variable domain (other parts from reference TRBV28 and TRBJ1-5): DVKVTQSSRYLVKRTGEKVFLECVQDMDHENMFWYRQDPGLGLRLIYFSYDVKMKEKGDIPEGYSVSREKKERFSLILESASTNQTSMYLCASSLFRGRGQPQHFGDGTRLSIL.

This chain connects TRBV6-5 to TRBJ2-1; 15 bases are a match to TRBD2. The CDR3 loop spans 16 amino acids. The trim removed 0 bases at V and 6 bases at J, leaving 0 bases unmatched. Germline assignment: CDR1 MNHEY and CDR2 SVGAGI. Here the CDR3 reads CASSYSGLAGGNEQFF. The CDR3 DNA reads TGTGCCAGCAGTTACTCGGGACTAGCGGGAGGCAATGAGCAGTTCTTC.

The chain recombines TRBV18 with TRBJ2-7; perhaps TRBD2 as D (5 bases). Germline V CDR1 and CDR2: KGHSH, LQKENI. The CDR3 is 14 residues long. Trimming removed 4 bases at V and 3 bases at J, with 13 bases between. CDR3 in DNA: TGTGCCAGCTCACTCTCTCGGGGAAACTACGAGCAGTACTTC. Translation: CASSLSRGNYEQYF.

The chain recombines TRBV9 with TRBJ2-7, with 10 positions matching TRBD1. The CDR3 is made up of 15 amino acids. J was trimmed by 5 bases and V by 2 bases; bases with no gene match: 7. The germline gives CDR1 SGDLS, CDR2 YYNGEE. DNA for the CDR3: TGTGCCAGCAGCGTCTGGGGACAGGGGTCCCACGAGCAGTACTTC. Translation gives CASSVWGQGSHEQYF.

This chain links TRBV10-3 with TRBJ1-2; D not certain. This CDR3 has 12 residues. Germline values: CDR1 ENHRY, CDR2 SYGVKD. Trimming pared 1 base from V and 8 bases from J, leaving 8 bases between. Here the CDR3 DNA reads TGTGCCATCAGTGAGTTTCAGGACGGCTACACCTTC. Amino acids: CAISEFQDGYTF.

By sample share, this clone is medium-sized. CDR3 sequence (DNA): TGTGCCAGCAGCAAAGTCGCGGGAGGGTACGAGCAGTACTTC. This gives the protein CASSKVAGGYEQYF. The chain recombines TRBV21-1 with TRBJ2-7; the table's D call TRBD2 went unverified against the DNA. TRBV21-1 is labeled a pseudogene. The CDR3 has 14 amino acids.

The V gene is TRBV10-1, the J gene TRBJ2-1, with a tentative D call TRBD2 (6 bases). The CDR3 runs to 16 residues. V lost 1 base and J lost 0, with 10 bases in between. Per the germline V gene, CDR1 is WNHNN and CDR2 is SYGVQD (reference sequence). This CDR3 is CASSELLADSYNEQFF. The CDR3 bases are TGCGCCAGCAGTGAGTTACTAGCAGACTCCTACAATGAGCAGTTCTTC.

The V call is TRBV4-1, the J call TRBJ1-5, with 8 positions matching TRBD1. V was clipped by 0 bases and J by 6 bases; unmatched bases: 7. The CDR3 extends over 16 amino acids. Germline V gene lookup returns CDR1 MGHRA and CDR2 YSYEKL. The CDR3 sequence: CASSQDSGQGAQPQHF. In DNA, the CDR3 is TGCGCCAGCAGCCAAGATTCCGGCCAGGGGGCTCAGCCCCAGCATTTT.

The rearrangement links TRBV27 to TRBJ2-1; D might be TRBD1 (5 bases). This CDR3 has 17 residues. Germline assignment: CDR1 MNHEY and CDR2 SMNVEV (reference sequence). Trimming left V 0 bases short and J 2 bases short, with 14 bases between. The CDR3: CASSLSQDRNPYNEQFF. CDR3 nucleotides: TGTGCCAGCAGTTTATCCCAAGACAGAAACCCCTACAATGAGCAGTTCTTC.

The J gene is TRBJ2-1, the V gene TRBV19; 8 bases are a match to TRBD2. In germline, CDR1 is LNHDA, CDR2 SQIVND (reference sequence). The CDR3 runs to 17 residues. The V gene end was trimmed by 5 bases and the J gene end by 5 bases; junction bases not matched to a gene: 14. The CDR3 reads CASSAGGLVGTHNEQFF. DNA of the CDR3: TGTGCCAGTAGTGCCGGGGGACTAGTTGGGACTCACAATGAGCAGTTCTTC.

This clone was picked up one time. The chain joins TRBV15 to TRBJ1-5; the D is unclear. The CDR3 is made up of 16 amino acids. CDR1 LNHNV and CDR2 YYDKDF come from the germline V gene (reference sequence). The ends were cut back, 5 bases at V and 2 bases at J, with 16 bases in the middle. For the CDR3, the DNA is TGTGCCACCAGCGTTTTCCTAGGCAGCGGCAATCAGCCCCAGCATTTT. This gives the protein CATSVFLGSGNQPQHF. Full variable domain (remainder filled in from reference TRBV15 and TRBJ1-5): DAMVIQNPRYQVTQFGKPVTLSCSQTLNHNVMYWYQQKSSQAPKLLFHYYDKDFNNEADTPDNFQSRRPNTSFCFLDIRSPGLGDTAMYLCATSVFLGSGNQPQHFGDGTRLSIL.